Listed here are 7 T cell receptor beta chains from one sample, sequenced in a study of blood T cells in healthy people across ages. Together with a sample-barcoded 5' primer, a J-beta primer mix was included in a second PCR lasting about 7 to 12 cycles. MiXCR was run by TCRdb on the 5' RACE reads, yielding one entry per CDR3 protein. The top ten clones hold about a fifth of a sample with 850,000 to 1,000,000 distinct CDR3 sequences, roughly half of them seen once. Sequencing input: blood. The origin of the receptors is an older woman in good health.

J is TRBJ2-1 and V is TRBV4-1; 10 nucleotides match TRBD2. This CDR3 is built from 14 residues. Germline values: CDR1 MGHRA, CDR2 YSYEKL. J gave up 8 bases and V 2 bases, and 3 bases lay outside the gene matches. The CDR3 DNA is TGCGCCAGCAGCCAACTAGCGGGAGTATATGAGCAGTTCTTC. Translating gives CASSQLAGVYEQFF.

The J gene is TRBJ2-5, the V gene TRBV7-9; D unclear. Trimming cost V 5 bases and J 5 bases, with 12 bases left between them. The length of the CDR3 is 13 residues. Germline V CDR1 and CDR2: SEHNR, FQNEAQ (reference sequence). The CDR3 spells CASSLEMRETQYF. CDR3 nucleotide sequence: TGTGCCAGCAGCCTCGAGATGAGGGAGACCCAGTACTTC. The whole variable domain, filled in from reference TRBV7-9 and TRBJ2-5, reads DTGVSQNPRHKITKRGQNVTFRCDPISEHNRLYWYRQTLGQGPEFLTYFQNEAQLEKSRLLSDRFSAERPKGSFSTLEIQRTEQGDSAMYLCASSLEMRETQYFGPGTRLLVL.

V and J are TRBV6-4 and TRBJ2-1, with 8 bases aligning to TRBD2. Germline CDR1 reads MRHNA; CDR2 reads SNTAGT. V was pared by 5 bases and J by 9 bases, with 9 bases of the junction left unmatched. The CDR3 covers 14 residues. CDR3 sequence reads: CASSRKGTRGEQFF. The CDR3 DNA follows: TGTGCCAGCAGTCGGAAGGGGACTAGAGGTGAGCAGTTCTTC.

The chain is built from TRBV6-2 or TRBV6-3 and TRBJ2-7; TRBD2 matches at 8 bases. V was pared by 5 bases and J by 0 bases, with 6 bases of the junction left unmatched. CDR3 length: 15 residues. The V gene's germline CDR1 is MNHEY and CDR2 SVGEGT. The CDR3 spells CASSQLAVSSYEQYF. CDR3 sequence (DNA): TGTGCCAGCAGTCAACTAGCGGTAAGCTCCTACGAGCAGTACTTC.

V is TRBV10-3 and J is TRBJ2-1; TRBD1 agrees at 7 bases. The J segment lost 9 bases and the V segment lost 6 bases, leaving 11 bases of the junction unmatched. From germline, CDR1 is ENHRY and CDR2 SYGVKD. There are 14 residues in the CDR3. DNA for the CDR3: TGTGCCATCAGCTATGACACAGGGGCCGTTGAGCAGTTCTTC. Translation: CAISYDTGAVEQFF.

The rearrangement links TRBV4-2 to TRBJ2-7; weak D call: TRBD2 (6 bases). V lost 4 bases to trimming and J lost 4 bases, with 29 bases between them. The V gene's germline CDR1 is LGHNA and CDR2 YNFKEQ. CDR3 length: 19 amino acids. The CDR3 reads CASSRQLQKGGGRAYEQYF. The CDR3 region has the DNA TGTGCCAGCAGCCGGCAACTGCAAAAGGGAGGAGGGAGAGCTTACGAGCAGTACTTC.

The rearrangement links TRBV5-6 to TRBJ2-1; D remains unclear. The germline V gene has CDR1 SGHDT and CDR2 YYEEEE. The V gene lost 4 bases and the J gene lost 8 bases, with 13 bases spanning the gap. This CDR3 is built from 13 residues. CDR3 protein: CASSGGWAHEQFF. The CDR3 nucleotides read TGTGCCAGCAGCGGCGGATGGGCCCATGAGCAGTTCTTC. The whole variable domain, remainder taken from reference TRBV5-6 and TRBJ2-1, is DAGVTQSPTHLIKTRGQQVTLRCSPKSGHDTVSWYQQALGQGPQFIFQYYEEEERQRGNFPDRFSGHQFPNYSSELNVNALLLGDSALYLCASSGGWAHEQFFGPGTRLTVL.